The 30 T cell receptor beta chains below were found in one sample sequenced in a study of blood T cells in healthy people across ages (dated by TCRdb to between 2015 and 2017). Library construction relied on 5' RACE. Sequenced using an Illumina HiSeq 2500. The second PCR ran for about 7 to 11 cycles and used a J-beta primer mix along with a sample-barcoded 5' primer. TCRdb reprocessing: public reads trimmed at Q25 with fastp, clones called with MiXCR, in-frame beta chains kept. Under each unique CDR3 protein, matching rows form one entry showing the most common genes and DNA. This sample is represented by 1.4 million or so distinct CDR3 sequences; approximately 42% of them were singletons. In total, the top ten clones hold over 3.5% of the sample. Sequenced: blood. Receptor source: a woman younger than 35 in good health.

In regard to this clonotype: A junction boundary mismatches the germline segment, possibly from a read error. This chain connects TRBV12-3 or TRBV12-4 to TRBJ2-3; weak D call: TRBD2 (5 bases). This CDR3 has 15 amino acids. CDR3 DNA: TGTGCCAGCAGTCCTGCCTTCGCTAGCACAGATACGGAGTATTTT. This gives the protein CASSPAFASTDTEYF.

This clonotype was recorded a few times. V gene TRBV29-1 combines with J gene TRBJ2-7, with D possibly matching TRBD2 (7 bases). Germline values: CDR1 SQVTM, CDR2 ANQGSEA. Trimming shortened V by 2 bases and J by 4 bases, and 18 bases separated the two germline ends. The CDR3 runs to 15 residues. CDR3 residues: CSVEKGGAGLYEQYF. The CDR3, as DNA: TGCAGCGTTGAAAAGGGGGGGGCCGGCCTGTACGAGCAGTACTTC.

The chain combines TRBV28 with TRBJ2-3; TRBD2 matches at 7 bases. The CDR3 runs 16 residues. Germline trimming cut 1 base from V and 4 bases from J; bases unmatched to any gene: 8. Germline-derived CDR1 and CDR2 are MDHEN and SYDVKM. CDR3 sequence: CASSLYRAGIADTQYF. The CDR3 bases are TGTGCCAGCAGTTTATACCGAGCGGGAATTGCAGATACGCAGTATTTT.

This clonotype occurred a few times. The V and J genes are TRBV6-2 or TRBV6-3 and TRBJ2-1; 12 nucleotides line up with TRBD2. J lost 7 bases, V lost 5 bases, and 15 bases had no gene match. CDR3 length equals 18 residues. Germline V lookup: CDR1 MNHEY, CDR2 SVGEGT. The CDR3 region has the DNA TGTGCCAGCAGTCCTCATCGCCGGACTAGCGGGGTGAGGAATGAGCAGTTCTTC. It specifies CASSPHRRTSGVRNEQFF.

Concerning this clonotype itself: Since a much larger clone is just one base distant, this may be a read error. This rearrangement joins TRBV29-1 to TRBJ1-2, with 7 positions matching TRBD1. The CDR3 loop spans 14 amino acids. Germline V CDR1 and CDR2: SQVTM, ANQGSEA. Trimming took 3 bases from V and 7 from J; bases not matched to a gene: 11. The DNA for the CDR3 is TGCAGCGTTGAGCCGACAGGGTGGGTTGCTGGCTACACCTTC. Encoded protein: CSVEPTGWVAGYTF.

The J gene is TRBJ2-1, the V gene TRBV6-5; TRBD1 agrees at 9 bases. The CDR3 runs 13 residues. V trimming: 6 bases; J trimming: 13 bases; junction bases outside the gene matches: 10. Germline V gene sequence: CDR1 MNHEY, CDR2 SVGAGI. The CDR3 protein is CASRTGGRETQFF. The DNA for the CDR3 is TGTGCCAGCAGAACAGGGGGCCGAGAGACCCAGTTCTTC.

There are a few counts of this clonotype. The rearrangement joins TRBV7-8 to TRBJ2-2, with TRBD2 identical over 7 bases. The J segment lost 5 bases and the V segment lost 2 bases, leaving 5 bases of the junction unmatched. Per germline, CDR1 SGHVS and CDR2 FQNEAQ. CDR3 size: 15 residues. In nucleotides, the CDR3 is TGTGCCAGCAGCTTATTCGCGGGAGCTACCGGGGAGCTGTTTTTT. This translates into CASSLFAGATGELFF.

This clonotype was observed a few times. The gene calls are TRBV7-9 and TRBJ2-1, with 7 bases aligning to TRBD2. CDR3 size: 14 residues. V dropped 4 bases and J dropped 10; count of bases not matched to a gene: 10. Germline CDR1 and CDR2: SEHNR and FQNEAQ (reference sequence). The CDR3 DNA sequence: TGTGCCAGCAGCTCGCTAGCGGCCCTCTGGGAGCAGTTCTTC. This sequence encodes CASSSLAALWEQFF. Together with reference TRBV7-9 and TRBJ2-1, the CDR3 gives the full variable domain: DTGVSQNPRHKITKRGQNVTFRCDPISEHNRLYWYRQTLGQGPEFLTYFQNEAQLEKSRLLSDRFSAERPKGSFSTLEIQRTEQGDSAMYLCASSSLAALWEQFFGPGTRLTVL.

V is TRBV27 and J is TRBJ2-5; TRBD1 matches 9 bases. The last part of the DNA fits TRBJ2-7 better; the J call may be wrong. Germline loops: CDR1 MNHEY, CDR2 SMNVEV (reference sequence). There are 15 residues in the CDR3. CDR3 sequence (DNA): TGTGCCAGCAGTACCGGACAGGGGATGATCGTCGAGCAGTACTTC. Encoded protein: CASSTGQGMIVEQYF.

This clonotype has a handful of counts. This chain's CDR3 is CASSQDSGIPSTDTQYF. The CDR3 DNA follows: TGCGCCAGCAGCCAAGACTCCGGGATCCCTAGCACAGATACGCAGTATTTT. V and J are TRBV4-3 and TRBJ2-3; D might be TRBD2 (5 bases). V lost 0 bases, J lost 0 bases, and 13 bases lay in between. The CDR3 totals 17 residues. Germline loops: CDR1 LGHNA, CDR2 YSLEER.

The rearrangement links TRBV19 to TRBJ2-6, with D unresolved. The CDR3 spans 15 residues. V was trimmed by 1 base and J by 0 bases, leaving 4 bases between them. Germline V gene lookup returns CDR1 LNHDA and CDR2 SQIVND (reference sequence). The CDR3 sequence is CASSIVSSGANVLTF. The CDR3 DNA is TGTGCCAGTAGTATAGTTAGCTCTGGGGCCAACGTCCTGACTTTC.

The chain joins TRBV7-9 to TRBJ2-1; 9 bases match TRBD1. The CDR3 length is 16 residues. V lost 2 bases to trimming and J lost 5 bases; unmatched junction nucleotides: 7. The germline V gene has CDR1 SEHNR and CDR2 FQNEAQ (reference sequence). CDR3 in amino acids: CASSLNTGGKNNEQFF. The CDR3 coding sequence is TGTGCCAGCAGCTTAAATACAGGGGGCAAGAACAATGAGCAGTTCTTC.

The sample holds a few counts of this clonotype. V and J are TRBV24-1 and TRBJ2-3; TRBD1 agrees at 8 bases. Losses at the gene ends were 4 bases for V and 2 bases for J; bases not matched to a gene: 7. CDR1 is KGHDR and CDR2 is SFDVKD in the germline V gene. The CDR3 covers 16 residues. The CDR3 spells CATSDLRGRDTDTQYF. DNA for the CDR3: TGTGCCACCAGTGACCTCAGGGGGCGCGACACAGATACGCAGTATTTT.

This clonotype has just a few counts. This chain connects TRBV6-4 to TRBJ2-1; the match to TRBD2 covers 9 bases. Germline assignment: CDR1 MRHNA and CDR2 SNTAGT. This CDR3 has 13 amino acids. The junction had 5 bases not matched to a gene; V was cut back by 6 bases and J by 8 bases. The CDR3: CASSQTSGYEQFF. CDR3 nucleotides: TGTGCCAGCAGCCAGACTAGCGGCTATGAGCAGTTCTTC.

The rearrangement uses TRBV5-6 and TRBJ1-2; 7 bases match TRBD1. The V segment lost 5 bases and the J segment 2 bases; nucleotides outside the gene matches: 9. Germline CDR1 SGHDT, CDR2 YYEEEE. The CDR3 is 15 residues long. The CDR3 is CASRQRQGLNYGYTF. DNA for the CDR3: TGTGCCAGCAGACAAAGACAGGGTCTCAACTATGGCTACACCTTC.

This clonotype was detected only once. This rearrangement joins TRBV2 to TRBJ2-4; 10 bases agree with TRBD1. The J call is doubtful: the DNA matches TRBJ2-5 better. The germline gives CDR1 SNHLY, CDR2 FYNNEI. There are 14 residues in the CDR3. This CDR3 reads CASIPGTGEETQYF. The CDR3, as DNA: TGTGCCAGCATCCCGGGGACAGGGGAAGAGACCCAGTACTTC.

The rearrangement links TRBV11-1 to TRBJ2-1, with D unresolved. With 8 bases removed from V and 7 bases from J, the gap between germline ends came to 24 bases. CDR3 size: 16 residues. Germline V gene sequence: CDR1 SGHAT, CDR2 FQDESV (reference sequence). The chain's CDR3 is CASGPSGRRIVNEQFF. The CDR3 DNA reads as TGTGCCAGCGGCCCCTCCGGCAGGCGGATTGTTAATGAGCAGTTCTTC. Combining the CDR3 with reference TRBV11-1 and TRBJ2-1 gives the whole variable domain EAEVAQSPRYKITEKSQAVAFWCDPISGHATLYWYRQILGQGPELLVQFQDESVVDDSQLPKDRFSAERLKGVDSTLKIQPAELGDSAMYLCASGPSGRRIVNEQFFGPGTRLTVL.

The chain recombines TRBV12-3 or TRBV12-4 with TRBJ2-6, with a possible D match to TRBD2 (5 bases). The CDR3 has 19 amino acids. V was pared by 3 bases and J by 0 bases, with 18 bases between. The CDR3 sequence: CASSFWGAVLRSGANVLTF. DNA of the CDR3: TGTGCCAGCAGTTTTTGGGGAGCGGTGCTCCGCTCTGGGGCCAACGTCCTGACTTTC.

The genes are TRBV10-3 and TRBJ1-2, with a weak D call TRBD1 (5 bases). The CDR3 runs to 12 residues. Germline V lookup: CDR1 ENHRY, CDR2 SYGVKD. V lost 8 bases and J 5 bases, leaving 12 bases between the germline ends. CDR3 sequence reads: CAIGRGPYGYTF. CDR3 nucleotide sequence: TGTGCCATCGGAAGGGGACCTTATGGCTACACCTTC.

The V call is TRBV27, the J call TRBJ2-7; TRBD2 is a possible D gene (5 bases). CDR1 is MNHEY and CDR2 is SMNVEV in the germline V gene (reference sequence). This CDR3 contains 12 residues. The germline V and J ends were trimmed by 7 bases and 6 bases, with 13 bases remaining between them. The CDR3 region has the DNA TGTGCCAGCACTACTAGTGTAGGCGAGCAGTACTTC. Protein product: CASTTSVGEQYF.

V gene TRBV20-1 combines with J gene TRBJ1-3; D is unresolved. This CDR3 is built from 12 residues. The ends were cut back, 8 bases at V and 3 bases at J, with 11 bases in the middle. Germline V gene sequence: CDR1 DFQATT, CDR2 SNEGSKA (reference sequence). The CDR3 nucleotides are TGCAGTCTGACACGCGATGGAAACACCATATATTTT. This codes for CSLTRDGNTIYF.

The V and J genes are TRBV25-1 and TRBJ2-1; a possible D gene is TRBD2 (6 bases). CDR1 and CDR2 (germline): MGHDK, SYGVNS. CDR3 length equals 18 residues. Trimming removed 3 bases from V and 2 bases from J, with 20 bases in between. The CDR3 spells CASSDSPATGEPYNEQFF. In DNA, the CDR3 is TGTGCCAGCAGTGACTCCCCAGCGACGGGGGAGCCCTACAATGAGCAGTTCTTC.

This chain joins TRBV11-2 and TRBJ2-4; D is unresolved. CDR1 and CDR2 (germline): SGHAT, FQNNGV. Trimming removed 2 bases at V and 0 bases at J, with 5 bases between. The CDR3 consists of 14 residues. Written as DNA, the CDR3 is TGTGCCAGCAGCTTATCACTAGCCAAAAACATTCAGTACTTC. Encoded protein: CASSLSLAKNIQYF.

Worth noting for this clonotype: At one end the junction does not follow the germline gene, possibly because of a read error. The chain joins TRBV4-1 to TRBJ2-1; D is ambiguous. Germline V gene sequence: CDR1 MGHRA, CDR2 YSYEKL. The CDR3 has 15 amino acids. CDR3 nucleotide sequence: TGCGCCAGCACATACCGACCTACCTTGGGTAATGAACAGTTCTTC. This encodes CASTYRPTLGNEQFF.

This clonotype was observed a few times. The chain carries TRBV18 and TRBJ2-1; 9 nucleotides align to TRBD1. CDR1 is KGHSH, CDR2 LQKENI, per germline. V was clipped by 3 bases and J by 10 bases; unmatched bases: 13. The CDR3 is 16 amino acids. DNA for the CDR3: TGTGCCAGCTCACCTCGGACAGGGGCAACGCATGACGAGCAGTTCTTC. This sequence encodes CASSPRTGATHDEQFF. The variable domain in full, completed from reference TRBV18 and TRBJ2-1, reads NAGVMQNPRHLVRRRGQEARLRCSPMKGHSHVYWYRQLPEEGLKFMVYLQKENIIDESGMPKERFSAEFPKEGPSILRIQQVVRGDSAAYFCASSPRTGATHDEQFFGPGTRLTVL.

The V gene is TRBV5-1, the J gene TRBJ2-5; perhaps TRBD1 as D (6 bases). The CDR3 spans 17 residues. Trimming left V 0 bases short and J 1 base short, with 16 bases between. Germline V lookup: CDR1 SGHRS, CDR2 YFSETQ. In DNA, the CDR3 is TGCGCCAGCAGCTTGGCCGGAACAGGGACCTTCCAAGAGACCCAGTACTTC. This encodes CASSLAGTGTFQETQYF.

The chain links TRBV2 to TRBJ1-2; the D is unclear. V dropped 7 bases and J dropped 3 bases, with 12 bases sitting between them. CDR1 is SNHLY, CDR2 FYNNEI, per germline. The CDR3 covers 13 residues. CDR3 DNA sequence: TGTGCCAGCACTAGAAATCCGGACTATGGCTACACCTTC. Amino acids: CASTRNPDYGYTF.

The chain joins TRBV4-2 to TRBJ2-3; D is unresolved. There are 13 residues in the CDR3. V lost 0 bases, J lost 5 bases, and 6 bases lay in between. Germline V CDR1 and CDR2: LGHNA, YNFKEQ. CDR3 nucleotide sequence: TGTGCCAGCAGCCAAGAGGCCCAAGATACGCAGTATTTT. Protein sequence: CASSQEAQDTQYF.

This clonotype was counted between two and nine times. This chain links TRBV24-1 with TRBJ2-5, with a weak D call TRBD1 (6 bases). Germline CDR1 KGHDR, CDR2 SFDVKD. The CDR3 has 12 amino acids. V lost 9 bases and J 0 bases, leaving 7 bases between the germline ends. This chain's CDR3 is CATQGNQETQYF. As DNA, the CDR3 is TGTGCCACCCAGGGGAACCAAGAGACCCAGTACTTC.

The CDR3 DNA follows: TGCGCCAGCCACCGGGACAGGGGGCCAGATACGCAGTATTTT. Protein: CASHRDRGPDTQYF. The rearrangement links TRBV5-1 to TRBJ2-3; TRBD1 matches at 12 bases. The CDR3 is 14 amino acids. Per germline, CDR1 SGHRS and CDR2 YFSETQ. V was clipped by 7 bases and J by 4 bases; unmatched bases: 4. The complete variable domain, with remaining parts taken from reference TRBV5-1 and TRBJ2-3, reads KAGVTQTPRYLIKTRGQQVTLSCSPISGHRSVSWYQQTPGQGLQFLFEYFSETQRNKGNFPGRFSGRQFSNSRSEMNVSTLELGDSALYLCASHRDRGPDTQYFGPGTRLTVL.